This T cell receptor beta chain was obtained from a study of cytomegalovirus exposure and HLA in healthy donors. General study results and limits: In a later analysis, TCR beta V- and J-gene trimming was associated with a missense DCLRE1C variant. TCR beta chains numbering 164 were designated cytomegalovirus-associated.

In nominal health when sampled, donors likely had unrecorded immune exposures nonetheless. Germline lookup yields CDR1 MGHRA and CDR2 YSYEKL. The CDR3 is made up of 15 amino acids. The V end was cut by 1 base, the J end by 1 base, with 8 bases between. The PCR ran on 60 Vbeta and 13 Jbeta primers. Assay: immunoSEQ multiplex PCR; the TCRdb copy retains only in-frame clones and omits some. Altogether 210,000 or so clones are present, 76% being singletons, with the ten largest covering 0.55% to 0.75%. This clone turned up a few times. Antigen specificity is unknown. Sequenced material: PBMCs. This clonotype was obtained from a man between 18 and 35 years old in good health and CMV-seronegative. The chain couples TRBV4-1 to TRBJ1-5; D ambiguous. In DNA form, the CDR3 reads TGCGCCAGCAGCCAAGTGGTCGGGAGCAATCAGCCCCAGCATTTT. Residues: CASSQVVGSNQPQHF.